The 26 T cell receptor beta chains listed next were all sequenced from one sample in a study of shared clonotypes between healthy human individuals. Libraries were prepared by immunoSEQ multiplex PCR; TCRdb keeps only in-frame clonotypes and omits some of them. The repertoire includes around 1.1 million clones, roughly 77% of them detected once, and almost 0.9% sits in the top ten. The sample consisted of memory CD4+ T cells from PBMCs. Stated subset: CD45RA-negative fraction. These receptors were taken from a man younger than 35 in good health. Some clones in this sample may be carry-over from other donors' samples.

At least ten counts were recorded for this clone. The CDR3 reads CASSLGGWRGHNEAFF. CDR3 coding DNA: TGTGCCAGCAGTTTGGGAGGTTGGAGGGGGCATAATGAAGCTTTCTTT. V gene TRBV28 combines with J gene TRBJ1-1; 7 nucleotides match TRBD1. The germline CDR1 and CDR2 sequences are MDHEN and SYDVKM. This CDR3 comprises 16 residues. V shed 3 bases, J shed 7 bases, and the junction held 14 bases outside the gene matches.

J is TRBJ2-7 and V is TRBV7-2, with 9 bases fitting TRBD2. The J segment lost 6 bases and the V segment lost 6 bases, leaving 15 bases of the junction unmatched. The CDR3 has 16 residues. Germline V lookup: CDR1 SGHTA, CDR2 FQGNSA. CDR3 coding DNA: TGTGCCAGCAGTCCGCCCACCCGGGGACTAGCACCCGAGCAGTACTTC. It translates to CASSPPTRGLAPEQYF.

The chain carries TRBV5-5 and TRBJ1-1; D unclear. Per the germline V gene, CDR1 is SGHKS and CDR2 is YYEKEE (reference sequence). Trimming shortened V by 1 base and J by 4 bases, and 14 bases separated the two germline ends. The CDR3 runs 15 residues. The DNA for the CDR3 is TGTGCCAGCAGCTTGCTCTCAGGCACCCTCACTGAAGCTTTCTTT. Protein: CASSLLSGTLTEAFF.

The V and J genes are TRBV6-1 and TRBJ1-1, with D possibly being TRBD1 (5 bases). The CDR3 covers 14 residues. Germline CDR1 is MNHNS and CDR2 is SASEGT. Between the trimmed V and J ends, which lost 6 bases and 1 base, there was a span of 12 bases. The chain's CDR3 is CASREGSANTEAFF. CDR3 nucleotides: TGTGCCAGCAGGGAGGGGTCAGCGAACACTGAAGCTTTCTTT.

The chain joins TRBV18 to TRBJ2-7, with TRBD2 matching over 10 bases. This CDR3 is 15 amino acids long. The V gene end was trimmed by 3 bases and the J gene end by 5 bases; junction bases not matched to a gene: 7. Per the germline V gene, CDR1 is KGHSH and CDR2 is LQKENI. The CDR3 spells CASSPSRLAGDEQYF. In DNA form, the CDR3 reads TGTGCCAGCTCACCCTCCCGGCTAGCGGGAGACGAGCAGTACTTC. Full variable domain (outside the CDR3, taken from reference TRBV18 and TRBJ2-7): NAGVMQNPRHLVRRRGQEARLRCSPMKGHSHVYWYRQLPEEGLKFMVYLQKENIIDESGMPKERFSAEFPKEGPSILRIQQVVRGDSAAYFCASSPSRLAGDEQYFGPGTRLTVT.

The CDR3 nucleotides read TGCGCCAGCAGCCCCCGGGGGATCGGGGATGAGCAGTTCTTC. Its translation: CASSPRGIGDEQFF. The chain is built from TRBV5-1 and TRBJ2-1; weak D call: TRBD2 (6 bases). CDR1 SGHRS and CDR2 YFSETQ come from the germline V gene. Trimming shortened V by 4 bases and J by 8 bases, and 16 bases separated the two germline ends. This CDR3 comprises 14 residues.

The chain is built from TRBV28 and TRBJ2-7, with TRBD2 matching 12 bases. The V gene's germline CDR1 is MDHEN and CDR2 SYDVKM. The J segment lost 0 bases and the V segment lost 5 bases, leaving 11 bases of the junction unmatched. The CDR3 spans 18 residues. The CDR3 DNA reads as TGTGCCAGCAGTCTAAGACTAGCGGGAGAGGGGACCTCCTACGAGCAGTACTTC. Protein: CASSLRLAGEGTSYEQYF.

A few counts support this clone. The chain has TRBV11-1 and TRBJ2-2; D is perhaps TRBD2 (5 bases). The CDR3 spans 15 residues. The V and J ends lost 3 bases and 3 bases respectively, with 11 bases between them. Germline CDR1 and CDR2: SGHAT and FQDESV (reference sequence). The CDR3 bases are TGTGCCAGCAGCTTTCGGGGAAGGGACACCGGGGAGCTGTTTTTT. It is translated as CASSFRGRDTGELFF.

The CDR3 loop reads CAWTPVTPYEQYF. The CDR3 DNA follows: TGTGCCTGGACCCCAGTGACACCGTACGAGCAGTACTTC. The chain links TRBV30 to TRBJ2-7; no definite D call. Germline V gives CDR1 GTSNPN, CDR2 SVGIG (reference sequence). This CDR3 is 13 amino acids long. V was pared by 4 bases and J by 4 bases, with 14 bases between.

The V call is TRBV28, the J call TRBJ2-7; D is unresolved. Germline V gene lookup returns CDR1 MDHEN and CDR2 SYDVKM. The CDR3 consists of 14 residues. V dropped 2 bases and J dropped 3 bases, with 11 bases sitting between them. The CDR3 loop reads CASSLPGPNYEQYF. In nucleotides, the CDR3 is TGTGCCAGCAGTTTACCGGGCCCCAACTACGAGCAGTACTTC.

The chain is built from TRBV5-4 and TRBJ1-1, with 8 bases fitting TRBD1. Looked up from germline, CDR1 is SGHNT and CDR2 is YYREEE (reference sequence). This CDR3 is built from 15 residues. J was trimmed by 1 base and V by 5 bases; bases with no gene match: 7. This CDR3 reads CASSYGGQANTEAFF. The CDR3 DNA is TGTGCCAGCAGTTACGGGGGACAGGCGAACACTGAAGCTTTCTTT.

The J gene is TRBJ2-1, the V gene TRBV7-3; D unresolved. The CDR3 contains 16 residues. The germline V and J ends were trimmed by 3 bases and 0 bases, with 12 bases remaining between them. Germline V gene lookup returns CDR1 SGHTA and CDR2 FQGTGA. CDR3 protein: CASSFWGTSSYNEQFF. As DNA, the CDR3 is TGTGCCAGCAGCTTCTGGGGAACCAGCTCCTACAATGAGCAGTTCTTC.

The chain carries TRBV9 and TRBJ2-5; 7 nucleotides line up with TRBD2. The germline CDR1 and CDR2 sequences are SGDLS and YYNGEE. CDR3 length equals 14 residues. The V segment lost 5 bases and the J segment 4 bases; nucleotides outside the gene matches: 8. The CDR3 loop is CASSRLAGGETQYF. The CDR3 DNA sequence: TGTGCCAGCAGTCGACTAGCCGGAGGAGAGACCCAGTACTTC. The full variable domain, with the rest looked up from reference TRBV9 and TRBJ2-5, is DSGVTQTPKHLITATGQRVTLRCSPRSGDLSVYWYQQSLDQGLQFLIQYYNGEERAKGNILERFSAQQFPDLHSELNLSSLELGDSALYFCASSRLAGGETQYFGPGTRLLVL.

This clone showed up just a few times. The V call is TRBV18, the J call TRBJ2-5, with D hard to call. The germline V gene has CDR1 KGHSH and CDR2 LQKENI. CDR3 size: 14 residues. The V end was cut by 3 bases, the J end by 5 bases, with 13 bases between. CDR3 sequence (DNA): TGTGCCAGCTCACCCTTATGGGGTGGGGAGACCCAGTACTTC. Translated, it gives CASSPLWGGETQYF.

V gene TRBV19 combines with J gene TRBJ1-2; D ambiguous. CDR3 length: 16 amino acids. The germline V gene has CDR1 LNHDA and CDR2 SQIVND (reference sequence). Trimming shortened V by 5 bases and J by 0 bases, and 16 bases separated the two germline ends. CDR3 loop: CASSPEHGRTNYGYTF. Written as DNA, the CDR3 is TGTGCCAGTAGTCCGGAACACGGTCGGACTAACTATGGCTACACCTTC. Combining the CDR3 with reference TRBV19 and TRBJ1-2 gives the whole variable domain DGGITQSPKYLFRKEGQNVTLSCEQNLNHDAMYWYRQDPGQGLRLIYYSQIVNDFQKGDIAEGYSVSREKKESFPLTVTSAQKNPTAFYLCASSPEHGRTNYGYTFGSGTRLTVV.

The V call is TRBV6-1, the J call TRBJ1-5; 8 nucleotides align to TRBD1. The CDR3 has 14 residues. V dropped 3 bases and J dropped 7; count of bases not matched to a gene: 5. Germline CDR1 and CDR2: MNHNS and SASEGT. CDR3 nucleotides: TGTGCCAGCAGTGACAGGGGGCTGGGGCAGCCCCAGCATTTT. Encoded protein: CASSDRGLGQPQHF.

Here the CDR3 reads CASSRVPGDYQPQHF. The CDR3 DNA reads as TGTGCCAGCTCACGGGTTCCGGGGGACTATCAGCCCCAGCATTTT. V is TRBV18 and J is TRBJ1-5; a possible D gene is TRBD1 (5 bases). V gave up 4 bases and J gave up 5 bases, with 15 bases separating them. Germline values: CDR1 KGHSH, CDR2 LQKENI. This CDR3 is built from 15 residues.

The chain joins TRBV11-1 to TRBJ2-3; 8 bases are shared with TRBD2. The CDR3 contains 17 residues. The V and J ends lost 5 bases and 4 bases, in that order; junction bases with no gene match: 14. The germline V gene has CDR1 SGHAT and CDR2 FQDESV (reference sequence). CDR3 loop: CASSRHPTQRESDTQYF. CDR3 DNA: TGTGCCAGCAGCCGCCATCCGACCCAGCGGGAGTCAGATACGCAGTATTTT.

This clone came up a few times. This chain links TRBV7-3 with TRBJ1-2; tentative D call: TRBD1 (6 bases). The CDR3 runs 15 residues. Germline V gene sequence: CDR1 SGHTA, CDR2 FQGTGA. Trimming removed 0 bases from V and 2 bases from J, with 10 bases in between. The CDR3, as DNA: TGTGCCAGCAGCTTAACGGGGGGCCCGAACTATGGCTACACCTTC. It yields the protein CASSLTGGPNYGYTF.

This chain links TRBV27 with TRBJ1-4, with TRBD1 identical over 7 bases. V gave up 6 bases and J gave up 3 bases; unmatched junction bases: 10. This CDR3 region has 16 residues. Germline-derived CDR1 and CDR2 are MNHEY and SMNVEV (reference sequence). This CDR3 reads CASSTGVRGANEKLFF. The CDR3, as DNA: TGTGCCAGCAGCACAGGGGTTAGAGGGGCTAATGAAAAACTGTTTTTT.

With regard to this clone: One end of the junction varies from germline; a read error may be responsible. V is TRBV14 and J is TRBJ2-5; a possible D gene is TRBD1 (6 bases). This CDR3 has 11 residues. Germline V gene data show CDR1 as SGHDN and CDR2 as FVKESK. For the CDR3, the DNA is TGTGCCAGCAGCGAAGAGGGGGCCCAGTACTTC. The encoded protein is CASSEEGAQYF. Using reference TRBV14 and TRBJ2-5 for the parts outside the CDR3, the full variable domain is EAGVTQFPSHSVIEKGQTVTLRCDPISGHDNLYWYRRVMGKEIKFLLHFVKESKQDESGMPNNRFLAERTGGTYSTLKVQPAELEDSGVYFCASSEEGAQYFGPGTRLLVL.

CDR3 DNA: TGTGCCAGCAGTTTAGTTGGGACAGATACGCAGTATTTT. This gives the protein CASSLVGTDTQYF. The chain combines TRBV28 with TRBJ2-3; D not certain. CDR1 and CDR2 from the germline V gene are MDHEN and SYDVKM. V shed 2 bases and J shed 3 bases, with 6 bases lying between them. The CDR3 runs to 13 residues.

The V and J genes are TRBV6-5 and TRBJ2-1; D perhaps matches TRBD2 (6 bases). This CDR3 region has 15 residues. The germline CDR1 and CDR2 sequences are MNHEY and SVGAGI. V shed 2 bases and J shed 2 bases, with 10 bases lying between them. CDR3 in amino acids: CASSYPGDAYNEQFF. The DNA for the CDR3 is TGTGCCAGCAGTTACCCGGGGGACGCCTACAATGAGCAGTTCTTC.

The rearrangement links TRBV6-6 to TRBJ1-4; D unclear. The CDR3 sequence is 15 residues long. Trimming left V 0 bases short and J 14 bases short, with 19 bases between. Germline CDR1 is MNHNY and CDR2 is SVGAGI (reference sequence). Written as DNA, the CDR3 is TGTGCCAGCAGTTACTCGAGCGTTGGGGAGGGTGCGCTGTTTTTT. This encodes CASSYSSVGEGALFF.

The chain has TRBV30 and TRBJ1-5; tentative D call: TRBD1 (5 bases). V was trimmed by 1 base and J by 9 bases, leaving 13 bases between them. CDR1 and CDR2 (germline): GTSNPN, SVGIG (reference sequence). The CDR3 loop spans 13 amino acids. The CDR3 bases are TGTGCCTGGAGTGCAAACCCTAGGGGGCCCCAGCATTTT. This encodes CAWSANPRGPQHF.

The chain combines TRBV18 with TRBJ1-2; TRBD1 might be the D (6 bases). This CDR3 contains 15 residues. Germline V gene sequence: CDR1 KGHSH, CDR2 LQKENI. Trimming took off 3 bases at V and 0 bases at J, with 11 bases between the two ends. In nucleotides, the CDR3 is TGTGCCAGCTCACCGAGACAGGATACTAACTATGGCTACACCTTC. It is translated as CASSPRQDTNYGYTF.